One and the same sample provided the 32 T cell receptor beta chains below, sequenced in a study of blood T cell repertoires in COVID-19. Some clones are missing from TCRdb's copy, which holds only in-frame ones; the method was immunoSEQ multiplex PCR. The sample contains some 270,000 clones, 86% of which appear only once. Sequencing was carried out using peripheral blood. The receptors derive from a man in his forties or fifties with active or convalescent COVID-19.

There are a few counts of this clone. This sequence joins TRBV7-9 and TRBJ1-1; 9 nucleotides agree with TRBD1. The germline gives CDR1 SEHNR, CDR2 FQNEAQ (reference sequence). This CDR3 has 15 residues. The V gene end was trimmed by 5 bases and the J gene end by 8 bases; junction bases not matched to a gene: 12. CDR3 region: CASSLEQGASTEAFF. CDR3 in DNA: TGTGCCAGCAGCCTAGAACAGGGGGCGTCTACCGAAGCTTTCTTT. Full variable domain (rest looked up from reference TRBV7-9 and TRBJ1-1): DTGVSQNPRHKITKRGQNVTFRCDPISEHNRLYWYRQTLGQGPEFLTYFQNEAQLEKSRLLSDRFSAERPKGSFSTLEIQRTEQGDSAMYLCASSLEQGASTEAFFGQGTRLTVV.

Written as DNA, the CDR3 is TGTGCCAGCAGGCCTCTTCTAGGGGGTCTCCACGAGCAGTACTTC. It translates to CASRPLLGGLHEQYF. The chain links TRBV5-5 to TRBJ2-7; a possible D gene is TRBD1 (6 bases). Trimming removed 5 bases at V and 5 bases at J, with 20 bases between. The length of the CDR3 is 15 residues. Germline V CDR1 and CDR2: SGHKS, YYEKEE (reference sequence).

The V and J genes are TRBV5-1 and TRBJ1-4; 12 positions agree with TRBD1. CDR3 size: 16 residues. Germline values: CDR1 SGHRS, CDR2 YFSETQ. With 4 bases clipped from V and 7 bases from J, the junction kept 8 bases outside the gene matches. CDR3 nucleotide sequence: TGCGCCAGCAGCCAAGGGACAGGGGGCTTCGCTGAAAAACTGTTTTTT. Its protein is CASSQGTGGFAEKLFF.

The chain couples TRBV5-1 to TRBJ2-5; D unresolved. Germline values: CDR1 SGHRS, CDR2 YFSETQ. The CDR3 loop spans 12 amino acids. Trimming took 0 bases from V and 5 from J, leaving 5 bases between them. Written as DNA, the CDR3 is TGCGCCAGCAGCTTGGGGCGGGAGACCCAGTACTTC. Protein product: CASSLGRETQYF.

The V call is TRBV30, the J call TRBJ2-7; 10 nucleotides line up with TRBD1. The length of the CDR3 is 15 residues. The germline V gene has CDR1 GTSNPN and CDR2 SVGIG (reference sequence). The V gene end was trimmed by 4 bases and the J gene end by 0 bases; junction bases not matched to a gene: 6. The CDR3 loop is CAWTQTGGSSYEQYF. CDR3 DNA: TGTGCCTGGACCCAGACAGGGGGCAGCTCCTACGAGCAGTACTTC.

The V and J genes are TRBV7-9 and TRBJ1-5; 7 bases map to TRBD1. The germline V gene has CDR1 SEHNR and CDR2 FQNEAQ (reference sequence). The CDR3 length is 14 residues. With V trimmed by 4 bases and J by 2 bases, 2 bases remained unmatched. This CDR3 reads CASSSGTGNQPQHF. The CDR3, as DNA: TGTGCCAGCAGCTCCGGGACAGGCAATCAGCCCCAGCATTTT. Full variable domain (remainder filled in from reference TRBV7-9 and TRBJ1-5): DTGVSQNPRHKITKRGQNVTFRCDPISEHNRLYWYRQTLGQGPEFLTYFQNEAQLEKSRLLSDRFSAERPKGSFSTLEIQRTEQGDSAMYLCASSSGTGNQPQHFGDGTRLSIL.

This clone was detected only a few times. This CDR3 reads CASSDADRGSSPLHF. The CDR3 DNA is TGTGCCAGCAGTGATGCGGACAGGGGGAGTTCACCCCTCCACTTT. The chain uses TRBV6-1 and TRBJ1-6, with 10 bases matching TRBD1. CDR1 and CDR2 from the germline V gene are MNHNS and SASEGT. Losses at the gene ends were 3 bases for V and 9 bases for J; bases not matched to a gene: 5. The CDR3 totals 15 residues.

A single count supports this clone. The chain recombines TRBV4-1 with TRBJ1-3, with 7 bases lining up with TRBD1. Trimming took 4 bases from V and 4 from J; bases not matched to a gene: 7. CDR1 is MGHRA and CDR2 is YSYEKL in the germline V gene. The CDR3 spans 15 residues. The CDR3 bases are TGCGCCAGCAGCCCCCGAGACAGGGAAGGAAACACCATATATTTT. Protein sequence: CASSPRDREGNTIYF.

The chain carries TRBV30 and TRBJ1-1; 9 bases align to TRBD1. This CDR3 contains 14 residues. Germline V gene lookup returns CDR1 GTSNPN and CDR2 SVGIG (reference sequence). V was pared by 1 base and J by 5 bases, with 5 bases of the junction left unmatched. In DNA form, the CDR3 reads TGTGCCTGGAGTGCTGGGACAGGGAGGACTGAAGCTTTCTTT. Its translation: CAWSAGTGRTEAFF.

The genes are TRBV11-3 and TRBJ2-5; D is ambiguous. This CDR3 is built from 14 residues. Trimming took off 5 bases at V and 3 bases at J, with 13 bases between the two ends. Germline V gene data show CDR1 as SGHNT and CDR2 as YENEEA. The DNA of the CDR3 is TGTGCCAGCAGCCTTCATTCGGCGGAAGAGACCCAGTACTTC. Protein: CASSLHSAEETQYF.

The gene calls are TRBV6-6 and TRBJ1-5; D gene unclear. Trimming took 6 bases from V and 5 from J, leaving 8 bases between them. This CDR3 is built from 12 residues. CDR1 MNHNY and CDR2 SVGAGI come from the germline V gene (reference sequence). CDR3 DNA: TGTGCCAGCAGCACAGACCATCAGCCCCAGCATTTT. Its protein is CASSTDHQPQHF.

The chain has TRBV2 and TRBJ2-6; perhaps TRBD1 as D (6 bases). Trimming shortened V by 2 bases and J by 1 base, and 21 bases separated the two germline ends. Germline CDR1 reads SNHLY; CDR2 reads FYNNEI. This CDR3 is built from 20 residues. CDR3 protein: CASSESLRDILSSGANVLTF. CDR3 nucleotides: TGTGCCAGCAGTGAATCCCTCCGGGACATCTTGTCTTCTGGGGCCAACGTCCTGACTTTC.

This chain uses TRBV12-3 or TRBV12-4 with TRBJ2-1; TRBD1 matches at 7 bases. J was trimmed by 14 bases and V by 6 bases; bases with no gene match: 10. The length of the CDR3 is 12 residues. CDR3 sequence (DNA): TGTGCCAGCAGGTATACAGGGGAAAGGAAGTTCTTC. It encodes CASRYTGERKFF.

This CDR3 reads CAIRPGQGTGTSGSINEQYF. The CDR3 nucleotides read TGTGCCATCAGGCCGGGACAGGGAACGGGGACTAGCGGGAGTATCAACGAGCAGTACTTC. The rearrangement links TRBV10-3 to TRBJ2-7; 14 bases match TRBD2. J gave up 5 bases and V 6 bases, and 21 bases lay outside the gene matches. The length of the CDR3 is 20 residues. Germline lookup yields CDR1 ENHRY and CDR2 SYGVKD.

V and J are TRBV24-1 and TRBJ1-1; no clear D gene. Trimming took 2 bases from V and 1 from J, leaving 7 bases between them. The CDR3 sequence is 14 residues long. In germline, CDR1 is KGHDR, CDR2 SFDVKD. DNA for the CDR3: TGTGCCACCAGTGATTCCCCTCCGAACACTGAAGCTTTCTTT. Its protein is CATSDSPPNTEAFF.

The chain recombines TRBV4-1 with TRBJ2-7; 8 nucleotides agree with TRBD1. The CDR3 is made up of 15 amino acids. Germline CDR1 MGHRA, CDR2 YSYEKL. J lost 3 bases, V lost 4 bases, and 8 bases had no gene match. The CDR3 bases are TGCGCCAGCAGCCCACGGGACAGGAACGACTACGAGCAGTACTTC. This gives the protein CASSPRDRNDYEQYF.

This clone is a singleton in its sample. The rearrangement links TRBV19 to TRBJ1-5; no firm D call. V shed 6 bases and J shed 6 bases, with 12 bases lying between them. This CDR3 spans 13 amino acids. The germline gives CDR1 LNHDA, CDR2 SQIVND (reference sequence). CDR3 sequence reads: CASRGWAAQPQHF. The CDR3 DNA is TGTGCCAGTAGGGGCTGGGCAGCTCAGCCCCAGCATTTT.

This sequence joins TRBV5-1 and TRBJ2-1; 9 bases match TRBD2. Germline loops: CDR1 SGHRS, CDR2 YFSETQ. The V and J ends lost 2 bases and 3 bases, in that order; junction bases with no gene match: 3. CDR3 length: 15 residues. The CDR3 protein is CASSLAGGRYNEQFF. The CDR3 region has the DNA TGCGCCAGCAGCTTAGCGGGGGGCCGCTACAATGAGCAGTTCTTC.

The genes are TRBV24-1 and TRBJ2-5; D unclear. The CDR3 has 11 amino acids. Trimming took off 10 bases at V and 4 bases at J, with 9 bases between the two ends. Germline V gene data show CDR1 as KGHDR and CDR2 as SFDVKD. CDR3 residues: CATKRGETQYF. Written as DNA, the CDR3 is TGTGCCACGAAAAGAGGAGAGACCCAGTACTTC.

CDR3 DNA sequence: TGCGCCAGCAGTGAGGGAGGTGGGCAAGAGACCCAGTACTTC. It is translated as CASSEGGGQETQYF. J is TRBJ2-5 and V is TRBV10-1; D is possibly TRBD2 (5 bases). The CDR3 has 14 amino acids. Germline CDR1 reads WNHNN; CDR2 reads SYGVQD (reference sequence). Trimming took off 2 bases at V and 2 bases at J, with 9 bases between the two ends.

The V call is TRBV2, the J call TRBJ1-1; no clear D. V lost 6 bases and J lost 0, with 14 bases in between. CDR1 and CDR2 from the germline V gene are SNHLY and FYNNEI. The CDR3 is made up of 15 amino acids. CDR3 residues: CASRGEGLMNTEAFF. The CDR3 DNA follows: TGTGCCAGCAGGGGCGAGGGTTTGATGAACACTGAAGCTTTCTTT.

Regarding this clone: The same CDR3 also results from other DNA sequences found in this sample. The rearrangement joins TRBV5-1 to TRBJ1-1, with D tentatively TRBD1 (5 bases). Germline CDR1 is SGHRS and CDR2 is YFSETQ. V was pared by 1 base and J by 6 bases, with 7 bases between. This CDR3 contains 12 residues. The CDR3 DNA is TGCGCCAGCAGCTTGCTAGGGGCTGAAGCTTTCTTT. This translates into CASSLLGAEAFF.

The chain is built from TRBV29-1 and TRBJ1-2; D call uncertain. Trimming removed 3 bases from V and 4 bases from J, with 9 bases in between. The CDR3 is 12 residues long. The germline gives CDR1 SQVTM, CDR2 ANQGSEA. CDR3 in DNA: TGCAGCGTTGATCGTGGCAGCTATGGCTACACCTTC. Its translation: CSVDRGSYGYTF. The full variable domain, with the rest looked up from reference TRBV29-1 and TRBJ1-2, is SAVISQKPSRDICQRGTSLTIQCQVDSQVTMMFWYRQQPGQSLTLIATANQGSEATYESGFVIDKFPISRPNLTFSTLTVSNMSPEDSSIYLCSVDRGSYGYTFGSGTRLTVV.

The chain links TRBV5-1 to TRBJ2-3, with 7 bases lining up with TRBD2. The germline V gene has CDR1 SGHRS and CDR2 YFSETQ. Trimming took 7 bases from V and 3 from J; bases not matched to a gene: 8. The CDR3 runs 14 residues. The CDR3 is CASRLALGTDTQYF. Written as DNA, the CDR3 is TGCGCCAGCCGACTAGCCCTGGGGACAGATACGCAGTATTTT. The whole variable domain, filled in from reference TRBV5-1 and TRBJ2-3, reads KAGVTQTPRYLIKTRGQQVTLSCSPISGHRSVSWYQQTPGQGLQFLFEYFSETQRNKGNFPGRFSGRQFSNSRSEMNVSTLELGDSALYLCASRLALGTDTQYFGPGTRLTVL.

This clone was seen just once. The chain has TRBV28 and TRBJ1-2; D remains ambiguous. Germline lookup yields CDR1 MDHEN and CDR2 SYDVKM. This CDR3 region has 14 residues. V was trimmed by 3 bases and J by 7 bases, leaving 15 bases between them. CDR3 loop: CASSLGGKGGGYTF. DNA for the CDR3: TGTGCCAGCAGTTTGGGAGGAAAAGGTGGTGGCTACACCTTC.

This rearrangement joins TRBV6-5 to TRBJ1-4, with 11 bases identical to TRBD1. The length of the CDR3 is 15 residues. Germline CDR1 MNHEY, CDR2 SVGAGI. Unmatched junction bases numbered 0, after V lost 6 bases and J lost 0 bases. For the CDR3, the DNA is TGTGCCAGCAGGGGACAGGGGGCAACTAATGAAAAACTGTTTTTT. As protein: CASRGQGATNEKLFF.

The chain is built from TRBV30 and TRBJ1-4; weak D call: TRBD1 (5 bases). Germline CDR1 reads GTSNPN; CDR2 reads SVGIG (reference sequence). This CDR3 spans 14 amino acids. V lost 0 bases, J lost 5 bases, and 10 bases lay in between. CDR3 in DNA: TGTGCCTGGAGTGTCAAGGGGCCCAATGAAAAACTGTTTTTT. Translation gives CAWSVKGPNEKLFF. Full variable domain (missing parts from reference TRBV30 and TRBJ1-4): SQTIHQWPATLVQPVGSPLSLECTVEGTSNPNLYWYRQAAGRGLQLLFYSVGIGQISSEVPQNLSASRPQDRQFILSSKKLLLSDSGFYLCAWSVKGPNEKLFFGSGTQLSVL.

V is TRBV20-1 and J is TRBJ1-1, with D unresolved. V was clipped by 7 bases and J by 2 bases, with 8 bases between them. CDR3 size: 11 residues. CDR1 is DFQATT and CDR2 is SNEGSKA in the germline V gene (reference sequence). The chain's CDR3 is CSVEINTEAFF. In DNA form, the CDR3 reads TGCAGTGTAGAGATAAACACTGAAGCTTTCTTT.

This chain links TRBV27 with TRBJ2-7; D is unresolved. Germline V lookup: CDR1 MNHEY, CDR2 SMNVEV (reference sequence). Trimming stripped 4 bases from V and 6 bases from J, with 16 bases between. This CDR3 comprises 14 residues. The CDR3: CASSSEIATPEQYF. In nucleotides, the CDR3 is TGTGCCAGCAGTTCGGAGATAGCTACCCCCGAGCAGTACTTC.

The table lists this clone with a count of one. The V call is TRBV5-5, the J call TRBJ2-7; 7 positions match TRBD1. V lost 0 bases, J lost 3 bases, and 3 bases stayed unmatched. CDR1 is SGHKS, CDR2 YYEKEE, per germline (reference sequence). The CDR3 has 14 residues. The CDR3 region has the DNA TGTGCCAGCAGCTTGGGACAGGGCCTCTACGAGCAGTACTTC. It specifies CASSLGQGLYEQYF.

The chain uses TRBV5-6 and TRBJ1-2, with TRBD1 identical over 11 bases. V dropped 4 bases and J dropped 7; count of bases not matched to a gene: 6. In germline, CDR1 is SGHDT, CDR2 YYEEEE. The CDR3 is made up of 14 amino acids. The chain's CDR3 is CASSPGTGGPGYTF. As DNA, the CDR3 is TGTGCCAGCAGCCCGGGGACAGGGGGGCCTGGCTACACCTTC.

V is TRBV11-2 and J is TRBJ2-5; 9 bases are a match to TRBD1. Germline CDR1 is SGHAT and CDR2 is FQNNGV. Unmatched junction bases numbered 8, after V lost 0 bases and J lost 9 bases. The CDR3 is made up of 15 amino acids. The CDR3 nucleotides are TGTGCCAGCAGCTTAGAAGGGACAGGGACACCGGCCCAGTACTTC. Protein product: CASSLEGTGTPAQYF.